These 17 T cell receptor beta chains originate from one sample sequenced in a study of shared T cell receptors in the human thymus. TCRdb's table, derived via immunoSEQ multiplex PCR, lists solely in-frame clones and lacks some. The sample lists 700,000 or so clones; 75% to 90% were seen once. The same specimen was also included in a second study, on human thymus T cells.

The material sequenced was thymocytes. The source of these receptors is a girl less than two years old with a congenital heart defect.

This clone was seen a single time. The chain recombines TRBV6-1 with TRBJ2-1, with D maybe TRBD2 (5 bases). Trimming removed 5 bases from V and 8 bases from J, with 13 bases in between. CDR1 MNHNS and CDR2 SASEGT come from the germline V gene. The CDR3 has 13 residues. CDR3 in DNA: TGTGCCAGCAGTCGGTTTGAGGGCCATGAGCAGTTCTTC. This sequence encodes CASSRFEGHEQFF.

V usage is TRBV6-5 and J usage is TRBJ1-1; the D gene is possibly TRBD1 (5 bases). The germline V and J ends were trimmed by 0 bases and 10 bases, with 15 bases remaining between them. The CDR3 covers 14 residues. Germline loops: CDR1 MNHEY, CDR2 SVGAGI. CDR3 bases: TGTGCCAGCAGTTACTCCTCGGGGCGGGAGGGAGCTTTCTTT. Encoded protein: CASSYSSGREGAFF.

The CDR3 nucleotides read TGTGCTAGTGGTTCCCAGGGCGACTATGGCTACACCTTC. Translated, it gives CASGSQGDYGYTF. The V and J genes are TRBV12-5 and TRBJ1-2, with a possible D match to TRBD1 (5 bases). Germline V gene data show CDR1 as LGHNT and CDR2 as FRNRAP. CDR3 length: 13 amino acids. V was cut by 4 bases and J by 3 bases, with 9 bases left in between.

The chain couples TRBV4-1 to TRBJ2-1; 7 nucleotides align to TRBD2. Looked up from germline, CDR1 is MGHRA and CDR2 is YSYEKL. The CDR3 runs to 19 residues. After removal of 0 bases from V and 3 bases from J, the junction contained 14 bases not matched to a gene. As DNA, the CDR3 is TGCGCCAGCAGCCAAGATAACCCTGAGCGGGGTAGGGGCTACAATGAGCAGTTCTTC. It translates to CASSQDNPERGRGYNEQFF.

The CDR3 region is CASSLDWAGRNTIYF. CDR3 sequence (DNA): TGTGCCAGCAGCTTAGATTGGGCAGGCCGAAACACCATATATTTT. The chain recombines TRBV7-2 with TRBJ1-3, with no clear D. The CDR3 spans 15 residues. The germline CDR1 and CDR2 sequences are SGHTA and FQGNSA. V was shortened by 1 base and J by 5 bases, with 12 bases between the two germline ends.

The CDR3 DNA reads TGTGCCAGCGTCGCTGAAGCTTTCTTT. This codes for CASVAEAFF. V gene TRBV2 combines with J gene TRBJ1-1; no reliable D call. This CDR3 region has 9 residues. V lost 8 bases and J 6 bases, leaving 4 bases between the germline ends. The germline CDR1 and CDR2 sequences are SNHLY and FYNNEI.

The chain carries TRBV4-2 and TRBJ2-1; a weak D match, TRBD2 (6 bases). The CDR3 loop spans 15 amino acids. Germline lookup yields CDR1 LGHNA and CDR2 YNFKEQ. V was shortened by 4 bases and J by 7 bases, with 17 bases between the two germline ends. CDR3 amino acids: CASSPRDWGGNEQFF. DNA of the CDR3: TGTGCCAGCAGCCCCCGGGACTGGGGTGGAAATGAGCAGTTCTTC.

This chain uses TRBV6-5 with TRBJ1-1; a possible D gene is TRBD1 (5 bases). Germline V CDR1 and CDR2: MNHEY, SVGAGI. CDR3 size: 14 residues. V gave up 5 bases and J gave up 4 bases, with 14 bases separating them. CDR3 sequence (DNA): TGTGCCAGCAGTGTACGGGGGAAGGGCACTGAAGCTTTCTTT. This sequence encodes CASSVRGKGTEAFF.

J is TRBJ2-6 and V is TRBV2, with a possible D match to TRBD1 (5 bases). CDR1 is SNHLY, CDR2 FYNNEI, per germline. The CDR3 runs to 18 residues. V dropped 6 bases and J dropped 0 bases, with 18 bases sitting between them. The CDR3 nucleotides are TGTGCCAGCAGACTCAGGGTCAGCTCGTTCTCTGGGGCCAACGTCCTGACTTTC. Encoded protein: CASRLRVSSFSGANVLTF.

This chain links TRBV5-1 with TRBJ1-1; D may be TRBD1 (6 bases). Between the trimmed V and J ends, which lost 5 bases and 1 base, there was a span of 18 bases. Germline lookup yields CDR1 SGHRS and CDR2 YFSETQ. The CDR3 totals 16 residues. The CDR3 region is CASSSVTGLWNTEAFF. CDR3 nucleotide sequence: TGCGCCAGCAGTTCCGTAACAGGGCTTTGGAACACTGAAGCTTTCTTT.

The CDR3: CASGGLAGHYTMRDTQYF. The CDR3, as DNA: TGTGCTAGTGGTGGACTAGCGGGCCACTATACAATGAGAGATACGCAGTATTTT. This chain uses TRBV12-5 with TRBJ2-3; 11 bases fit TRBD2. CDR1 and CDR2 from the germline V gene are LGHNT and FRNRAP. The CDR3 covers 18 residues. J was trimmed by 5 bases and V by 5 bases; bases with no gene match: 15. Together with reference TRBV12-5 and TRBJ2-3, the CDR3 gives the full variable domain: DARVTQTPRHKVTEMGQEVTMRCQPILGHNTVFWYRQTMMQGLELLAYFRNRAPLDDSGMPKDRFSAEMPDATLATLKIQPSEPRDSAVYFCASGGLAGHYTMRDTQYFGPGTRLTVL.

The genes are TRBV28 and TRBJ1-1, with 7 bases matching TRBD1. In germline, CDR1 is MDHEN, CDR2 SYDVKM. The CDR3 extends over 14 amino acids. The trim removed 4 bases at V and 5 bases at J, leaving 7 bases unmatched. The CDR3 protein is CASSSQGRRTEAFF. The CDR3 DNA reads as TGTGCCAGCAGTTCACAGGGGCGAAGGACTGAAGCTTTCTTT.

J is TRBJ2-3 and V is TRBV5-4; D unclear. The germline V gene encodes CDR1 SGHNT and CDR2 YYREEE (reference sequence). V was pared by 4 bases and J by 6 bases, with 9 bases between. This CDR3 is built from 12 residues. CDR3 nucleotide sequence: TGTGCCAGCAGCCACGGTGAGGATACGCAGTATTTT. Protein product: CASSHGEDTQYF.

This chain joins TRBV14 and TRBJ1-2, with unresolved D. The length of the CDR3 is 18 residues. CDR1 and CDR2 (germline): SGHDN, FVKESK. With 6 bases removed from V and 5 bases from J, the gap between germline ends came to 28 bases. The CDR3 sequence is CASSGYSRNQQRMYGYTF. The CDR3 DNA sequence: TGTGCCAGCAGTGGATATAGTCGAAACCAACAGAGAATGTATGGCTACACCTTC.

Concerning this clone: Other DNA sequences in this sample translate to the same CDR3. The rearrangement joins TRBV5-1 to TRBJ1-2; a weak D match, TRBD1 (5 bases). Germline CDR1 SGHRS, CDR2 YFSETQ. V gave up 3 bases and J gave up 8 bases, with 11 bases separating them. CDR3 length: 12 residues. The CDR3 spells CASSSDIRGYTF. The CDR3 region has the DNA TGCGCCAGCAGCTCGGACATTCGGGGCTACACCTTC.

This rearrangement joins TRBV29-1 to TRBJ1-4, with a possible D match to TRBD1 (5 bases). From germline, CDR1 is SQVTM and CDR2 ANQGSEA. This CDR3 contains 16 residues. The V gene lost 2 bases and the J gene lost 6 bases, with 19 bases spanning the gap. The CDR3 is CSVESPGRVDDEKLFF. The CDR3, as DNA: TGCAGCGTTGAAAGCCCAGGCAGGGTGGACGATGAAAAACTGTTTTTT.

V is TRBV2 and J is TRBJ1-5, with TRBD1 identical over 8 bases. Trimming cost V 8 bases and J 4 bases; bases outside gene matches: 7. The CDR3 covers 14 residues. The germline V gene has CDR1 SNHLY and CDR2 FYNNEI. DNA of the CDR3: TGTGCCAGCCACAGGGGGGAGGAAAATCAGCCCCAGCATTTT. Amino acids: CASHRGEENQPQHF.